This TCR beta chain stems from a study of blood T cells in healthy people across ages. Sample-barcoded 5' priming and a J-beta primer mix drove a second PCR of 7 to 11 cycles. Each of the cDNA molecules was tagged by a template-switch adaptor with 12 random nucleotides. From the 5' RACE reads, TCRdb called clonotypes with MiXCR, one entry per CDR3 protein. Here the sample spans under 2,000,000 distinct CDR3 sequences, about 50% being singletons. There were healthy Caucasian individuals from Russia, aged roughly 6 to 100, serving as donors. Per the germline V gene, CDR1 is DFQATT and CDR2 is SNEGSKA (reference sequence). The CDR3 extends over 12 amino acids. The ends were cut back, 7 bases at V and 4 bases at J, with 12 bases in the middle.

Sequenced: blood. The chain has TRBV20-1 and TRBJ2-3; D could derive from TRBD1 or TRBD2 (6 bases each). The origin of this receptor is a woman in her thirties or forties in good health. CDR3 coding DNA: TGCAGTGAGGGGGGCGAGGCAGATACGCAGTATTTT. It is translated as CSEGGEADTQYF.